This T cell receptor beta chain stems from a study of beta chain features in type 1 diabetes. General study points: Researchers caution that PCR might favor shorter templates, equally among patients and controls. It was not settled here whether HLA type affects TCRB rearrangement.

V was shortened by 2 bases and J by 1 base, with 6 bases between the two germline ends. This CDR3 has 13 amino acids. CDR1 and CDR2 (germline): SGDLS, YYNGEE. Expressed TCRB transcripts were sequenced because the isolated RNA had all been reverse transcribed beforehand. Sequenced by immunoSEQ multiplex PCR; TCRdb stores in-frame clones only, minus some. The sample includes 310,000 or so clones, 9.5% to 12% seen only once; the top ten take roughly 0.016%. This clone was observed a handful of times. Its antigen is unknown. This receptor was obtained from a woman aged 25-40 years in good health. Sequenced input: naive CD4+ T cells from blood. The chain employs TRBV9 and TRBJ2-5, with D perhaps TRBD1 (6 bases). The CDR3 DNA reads TGTGCCAGCAGCGTGACAGGCCAAGAGACCCAGTACTTC. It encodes CASSVTGQETQYF.